The 2 T cell receptor beta chains given below trace back to one sample, sequenced in a study of shared T cell receptors in the human thymus. Sequencing was performed with immunoSEQ multiplex PCR; in TCRdb, only in-frame clones are kept and a portion is missing. The table lists approximately 580,000 clones, about 84% of them singletons. This same sample was also part of a study on human thymus T cells.

Source material: thymocytes. Receptors originate from a boy younger than two with a congenital heart defect.

The J gene is TRBJ2-7, the V gene TRBV5-6; possibly TRBD1 for D (5 bases). V dropped 5 bases and J dropped 0 bases, with 24 bases sitting between them. Germline V gives CDR1 SGHDT, CDR2 YYEEEE. The CDR3 spans 18 residues. The CDR3 protein is CASRITPPGKGSSYEQYF. The CDR3 region has the DNA TGTGCCAGCAGGATTACCCCCCCAGGGAAAGGAAGCTCCTACGAGCAGTACTTC.

V gene TRBV10-2 combines with J gene TRBJ1-5, with TRBD1 as a possible D gene (5 bases). Germline lookup yields CDR1 WSHSY and CDR2 SAAADI. This CDR3 has 14 residues. The V end was cut by 2 bases, the J end by 1 base, with 6 bases between. The CDR3 DNA reads as TGCGCCAGCAGTGAGGACAGCAGCAATCAGCCCCAGCATTTT. It encodes CASSEDSSNQPQHF.